A selection of T cell receptor beta chains follows, all from one sample in a study of blood T cell repertoires in COVID-19. The method was immunoSEQ multiplex PCR; TCRdb's version includes in-frame clones alone and lacks a portion of them. The sample records 75,000 to 100,000 clones, 87% being singletons. The sample taken for sequencing was peripheral blood. The receptors come from a human donor in a cohort sampled during active COVID-19. CDR3s include the opening cysteine and the closing phenylalanine or tryptophan. D genes are given only for firm matches. For some rows the clone size is stated as once, few or many, or as a class when expanded; others skip it.

J gene | clone size | V gene | CDR3 length | D gene | CDR3 DNA | CDR3 protein
TRBJ1-5 | few | TRBV7-9 | 13 | . | TGTGCCAGCAGCTTAGATTCAGTCCAGCCCCAGCATTTT | CASSLDSVQPQHF
TRBJ2-3 | . | TRBV11-2 | 13 | . | TGTGCCAGCAGCCGACAGGTGCGAGATACGCAGTATTTT | CASSRQVRDTQYF
TRBJ2-5 | . | TRBV3-1/TRBV3-2 | 15 | TRBD1 | TGTGCCAGCAGCCAAGATGGGACAGGGCTGGAGACCCAGTACTTC | CASSQDGTGLETQYF
TRBJ1-2 | . | TRBV2 | 15 | TRBD1 | TGTGCCAGCAGTGCCCAACTACAGGGGGCAGGCGGCTACACCTTC | CASSAQLQGAGGYTF
TRBJ1-1 | . | TRBV5-1 | 16 | . | TGCGCCAGCAGCCCCACCCCGGGGGAAATGAACACTGAAGCTTTCTTT | CASSPTPGEMNTEAFF
TRBJ1-2 | . | TRBV2 | 13 | . | TGTGCCAGCAGTCAACAGGGTAACTATGGCTACACCTTC | CASSQQGNYGYTF
TRBJ2-7 | . | TRBV4-3 | 17 | TRBD2 | TGCGCCAGCAGCCAAGATGTCCCTAGCGGGAGCTCCTACGAGCAGTACTTC | CASSQDVPSGSSYEQYF
TRBJ1-6 | . | TRBV5-1 | 15 | TRBD1 | TGCGCCAGCAGCTTGGCCGGACAGGGGTATTCACCCCTCCACTTT | CASSLAGQGYSPLHF
TRBJ2-7 | . | TRBV18 | 14 | TRBD1 | TGTGCCAGCTCGACCGGGACAGGGCTTGGGGAGCAGTACTTC | CASSTGTGLGEQYF
TRBJ2-7 | . | TRBV6-5 | 15 | . | TGTGCCAGCAGCCCGCGGATAAGAGACTCCTACGAGCAGTACTTC | CASSPRIRDSYEQYF
TRBJ2-7 | . | TRBV28 | 13 | . | TGTGCCAGCACCACGGGTCAGGGGGGCGAGCAGTACTTC | CASTTGQGGEQYF
TRBJ2-1 | . | TRBV10-3 | 19 | TRBD1 | TGTGCCATCAGTGAGGGGGGGACAGGGCAGGGCTCGTCCTACAATGAGCAGTTCTTC | CAISEGGTGQGSSYNEQFF
TRBJ2-2 | . | TRBV4-3 | 16 | TRBD2 | TGCGCCAGCAGCCCATCCACTAGCGGAAACACCGGGGAGCTGTTTTTT | CASSPSTSGNTGELFF
TRBJ1-1 | . | TRBV5-1 | 17 | TRBD1 | TGCGCCAGCAGCTCCTTACCTGACAGGGGGGGGAACACTGAAGCTTTCTTT | CASSSLPDRGGNTEAFF
TRBJ2-1 | . | TRBV11-1 | 16 | . | TGTGCCAGCAGCTTAAATCCCTTAGACTCCTACAATGAGCAGTTCTTC | CASSLNPLDSYNEQFF
TRBJ1-2 | few | TRBV30 | 13 | . | TGTGCCTGGAGTGTTGTCTCGGGCTATGGCTACACCTTC | CAWSVVSGYGYTF
TRBJ2-2 | . | TRBV19 | 17 | . | TGTGCCAGTAGTATCCGGCTAGAAACGGTGAACACCGGGGAGCTGTTTTTT | CASSIRLETVNTGELFF
TRBJ1-2 | . | TRBV12-3/TRBV12-4 | 11 | . | TGTGCCAGTTGGTGGGGGGACGGCTACACCTTC | CASWWGDGYTF
TRBJ1-2 | few | TRBV5-4 | 14 | . | TGTGCCAGCAGCTTGGGCACAAATAACTATGGCTACACCTTC | CASSLGTNNYGYTF
TRBJ2-3 | . | TRBV4-1 | 16 | . | TGCGCCAGCAGCCAGAGCCCGGGACTGAACACAGATACGCAGTATTTT | CASSQSPGLNTDTQYF
TRBJ1-5 | . | TRBV2 | 13 | . | TGTGCCAGCAACGAGAATAGCAATCAGCCCCAGCATTTT | CASNENSNQPQHF
TRBJ2-7 | . | TRBV7-2 | 16 | TRBD2 | TGTGCCAGCAGCTTAGTTAGCGGGAGGGCCTACCGCGAGCAGTACTTC | CASSLVSGRAYREQYF
TRBJ2-7 | few | TRBV19 | 17 | TRBD2 | TGTGCCAGTAGTACTAGCGGGAGTGCCCATTCTAACTACGAGCAGTACTTC | CASSTSGSAHSNYEQYF
TRBJ1-5 | . | TRBV6-2/TRBV6-3 | 15 | . | TGTGCCAGCAGTTACTCGTTAACAGGGAGACAGCCCCAGCATTTT | CASSYSLTGRQPQHF
TRBJ1-1 | few | TRBV30 | 15 | TRBD1 | TGTGCCTGGACCATGGGACAGGGGGTGAACACTGAAGCTTTCTTT | CAWTMGQGVNTEAFF
TRBJ1-2 | . | TRBV19 | 14 | . | TGTGCCAGTAGTTCCGGAGGTGGCAACTATGGCTACACCTTC | CASSSGGGNYGYTF
TRBJ2-1 | . | TRBV5-1 | 14 | TRBD2 | TGCGCCAGCAGCTTGGTTGCGGGAGTCAATGAGCAGTTCTTC | CASSLVAGVNEQFF
TRBJ2-7 | . | TRBV24-1 | 13 | . | TGTGCCACCAGTGATAATTTGACCCGACAGGTTGCCTTC | CATSDNLTRQVAF
TRBJ2-3 | . | TRBV14 | 16 | . | TGTGCCAGCAGCCAATTTCAGGGCGTTAGCACAGATACGCAGTATTTT | CASSQFQGVSTDTQYF
TRBJ1-2 | . | TRBV14 | 17 | . | TGTGCCAGCAGCCAACTCTTTCGGACAGAAGGGAACTATGGCTACACCTTC | CASSQLFRTEGNYGYTF
TRBJ2-1 | . | TRBV29-1 | 13 | TRBD2 | TGCAGCGCGCGGACTAGTCCTTACAATGAGCAGTTCTTC | CSARTSPYNEQFF
TRBJ2-2 | . | TRBV14 | 17 | TRBD2 | TGTGCCAGCAGCCAAGATGGACTAGCGCATCTAACCGGGGAGCTGTTTTTT | CASSQDGLAHLTGELFF
TRBJ2-7 | . | TRBV15 | 14 | TRBD1 | TGTGCCACCAGCCGGGACAGGGGCTCCTACGAGCAGTACTTC | CATSRDRGSYEQYF
TRBJ2-3 | . | TRBV4-2 | 16 | TRBD2 | TGTGCCAGCAGCCAGACTAGCGGGGGGTCGACAGATACGCAGTATTTT | CASSQTSGGSTDTQYF
TRBJ2-2 | . | TRBV7-2 | 16 | TRBD2 | TGTGCCAGCAGCAATCTCCCGGGACTAAACACCGGGGAGCTGTTTTTT | CASSNLPGLNTGELFF
TRBJ2-3 | . | TRBV30 | 17 | TRBD2 | TGTGCCTGGAGTCACCTAACTAGCGGGAGTAGCCAAGGTACGCAGTATTTT | CAWSHLTSGSSQGTQYF
TRBJ2-2 | . | TRBV5-5 | 15 | TRBD1 | TGTGCCAGCAGCTTTCAGGGGGTGGGCACCGGGGAGCTGTTTTTT | CASSFQGVGTGELFF
TRBJ2-5 | . | TRBV12-3/TRBV12-4 | 12 | TRBD1 | TGTGCCAGCGGACAGGGGGCAGAGACCCAGTACTTC | CASGQGAETQYF
TRBJ1-1 | . | TRBV7-9 | 13 | . | TGTGCCAGCAGCTTAAACAAGAACACTGAAGCTTTCTTT | CASSLNKNTEAFF
TRBJ2-1 | . | TRBV6-2/TRBV6-3 | 16 | TRBD2 | TGTGCCAGCAGCAAACCCGGGACTAGCGGGTTCAATGAGCAGTTCTTC | CASSKPGTSGFNEQFF
TRBJ2-3 | . | TRBV5-1 | 16 | . | TGCGCCAGCAGCCAGAGTGCAACAGGGTACACAGATACGCAGTATTTT | CASSQSATGYTDTQYF
TRBJ2-3 | . | TRBV2 | 14 | TRBD1 | TGTGCCAGCAGTGAACAACAGGGGGCAGATACGCAGTATTTT | CASSEQQGADTQYF
TRBJ2-2 | . | TRBV3-1/TRBV3-2 | 18 | . | TGTGCCAGCAGCCAAGGCTTAATACAGGGAACGAACACCGGGGAGCTGTTTTTT | CASSQGLIQGTNTGELFF
TRBJ2-2 | . | TRBV10-3 | 18 | TRBD2 | TGTGCCATCTCCACGGGGGCTAGCGGGAGGATAGGCACCGGGGAGCTGTTTTTT | CAISTGASGRIGTGELFF
TRBJ1-3 | . | TRBV19 | 16 | . | TGTGCCAGTAGTATATCTCGGGGTACTTCTGGAAACACCATATATTTT | CASSISRGTSGNTIYF
TRBJ1-2 | once | TRBV7-8 | 16 | TRBD1 | TGTGCCAGCAGCAGCTTTGGACAGGGCGTGTATCATGGCTACACCTTC | CASSSFGQGVYHGYTF
TRBJ2-7 | . | TRBV19 | 13 | TRBD1 | TGTGCCACAGCCCGGGACAGCTCCTACGAGCAGTACTTC | CATARDSSYEQYF
TRBJ2-1 | . | TRBV27 | 15 | TRBD2 | TGTGCCAGCAGGCCTCTAGCGGGAGGGCCCGGTGAGCAGTTCTTC | CASRPLAGGPGEQFF
TRBJ2-6 | . | TRBV27 | 15 | . | TGTGCCAGCAGTTTAAGGGGATATGGGGCCAACGTCCTGACTTTC | CASSLRGYGANVLTF
TRBJ1-2 | . | TRBV27 | 14 | TRBD1 | TGTGCCAGCAAAAGGACAGGGGGTAACTATGGCTACACCTTC | CASKRTGGNYGYTF
TRBJ1-1 | . | TRBV29-1 | 13 | TRBD1 | TGCAGCGTCGACAGGGTTCTTAACACTGAAGCTTTCTTT | CSVDRVLNTEAFF
TRBJ2-3 | once | TRBV9 | 16 | TRBD2 | TGTGCCAGCAGTCCTCTAGCGGGAGAAATTAGAGATACGCAGTATTTT | CASSPLAGEIRDTQYF
TRBJ2-5 | once | TRBV19 | 16 | . | TGTGCCACAAAGAGGGCCGTCTGGGCGGCACAAGAGACCCAGTACTTC | CATKRAVWAAQETQYF
TRBJ2-7 | few | TRBV6-6 | 15 | . | TGTGCCAGCAGTGACCGGGACTTGAGCTCCTACGAGCAGTACTTC | CASSDRDLSSYEQYF
TRBJ1-5 | . | TRBV6-5 | 14 | TRBD1 | TGTGCCAGCAGTTACAATCGACAGGGTACGCCCCAGCATTTT | CASSYNRQGTPQHF
TRBJ2-7 | . | TRBV18 | 15 | TRBD2 | TGTGCCAGCTCACCTGGACTAGCGGGACCCTACGAGCAGTACTTC | CASSPGLAGPYEQYF
TRBJ2-5 | . | TRBV5-1 | 15 | . | TGCGCCAGCAGGCTTGATGGGACACAAGGAGAGACCCAGTACTTC | CASRLDGTQGETQYF
TRBJ2-4 | . | TRBV3-1/TRBV3-2 | 17 | . | TGTGCCAGCAGCCCAGTCAGCCAGGGGTACCATAAAAACATTCAGTACTTC | CASSPVSQGYHKNIQYF
TRBJ1-2 | . | TRBV5-1 | 14 | TRBD1 | TGCGCCAGCAGCCAATACCCAGGGGGTGGTGGCTACACCTTC | CASSQYPGGGGYTF
TRBJ1-6 | . | TRBV10-2 | 16 | . | TGCGCCAGCTCAATAACAGGGAGCTCCTATAATTCACCCCTCCACTTT | CASSITGSSYNSPLHF